These 22 T cell receptor beta chains were all obtained from the same sample, sequenced in a study of T cell responses to AZD1222 COVID-19 vaccine. Assay: immunoSEQ multiplex PCR; the TCRdb copy retains only in-frame clones and omits some. Found here are fewer than 200,000 clones, around 94% of them singletons; the top ten hold 1.6%. The material sequenced was peripheral blood, taken 28 days after the second AZD1222 dose. These receptor sequences come from an adult who received the AZD1222 COVID-19 vaccine.

The gene calls are TRBV10-1 and TRBJ2-5; 7 bases map to TRBD1. This CDR3 has 14 residues. Per the germline V gene, CDR1 is WNHNN and CDR2 is SYGVQD (reference sequence). J gave up 5 bases and V 10 bases, and 13 bases lay outside the gene matches. CDR3: CAIDDRADPETQYF. The CDR3 coding sequence is TGCGCCATCGATGACAGGGCCGATCCTGAGACCCAGTACTTC.

V is TRBV5-1 and J is TRBJ2-2, with a tentative D call TRBD1 (6 bases). CDR1 is SGHRS and CDR2 is YFSETQ in the germline V gene. The CDR3 has 16 amino acids. Trimming stripped 0 bases from V and 1 base from J, with 10 bases between. For the CDR3, the DNA is TGCGCCAGCAGCTTGGCTCCGGGACAGAACACCGGGGAGCTGTTTTTT. Translated: CASSLAPGQNTGELFF.

This chain connects TRBV13 to TRBJ1-1; a weak D match, TRBD1 (5 bases). The V and J ends lost 5 bases and 10 bases respectively, with 20 bases between them. This CDR3 has 14 residues. Germline loops: CDR1 PRHDT, CDR2 FYEKMQ (reference sequence). The CDR3 DNA reads TGTGCCAGCAGCCCCTCAGGGACCAGGGCCGGAGCTTTCTTT. Amino acids: CASSPSGTRAGAFF.

The chain employs TRBV6-5 and TRBJ1-4; 9 positions match TRBD1. This CDR3 region has 16 residues. Per germline, CDR1 MNHEY and CDR2 SVGAGI. V lost 2 bases and J lost 6; bases outside the gene matches: 7. In DNA, the CDR3 is TGTGCCAGCAGTTACCGGACGGGGACAGGGTATGAAAAACTGTTTTTT. Its translation is CASSYRTGTGYEKLFF.

The chain carries TRBV6-1 and TRBJ1-5; possibly TRBD1 for D (6 bases). V gave up 4 bases and J gave up 3 bases, with 16 bases separating them. Germline V gene lookup returns CDR1 MNHNS and CDR2 SASEGT. The CDR3 spans 16 residues. CDR3 sequence: CASSGGGRVFNQPQHF. The CDR3 bases are TGTGCCAGCAGTGGGGGGGGCAGGGTGTTCAATCAGCCCCAGCATTTT.

The sample holds one count of this clone. The rearrangement links TRBV14 to TRBJ1-2; TRBD1 matches at 8 bases. From germline, CDR1 is SGHDN and CDR2 FVKESK. V shed 0 bases and J 8 bases; nucleotides not matched to a gene: 5. This CDR3 is 14 amino acids long. The CDR3 loop reads CASSQELQGDGYTF. The CDR3 nucleotides read TGTGCCAGCAGCCAAGAATTACAGGGGGACGGCTACACCTTC.

This clone has more than one count but fewer than ten. The chain joins TRBV15 to TRBJ2-6; no reliable D call. CDR1 is LNHNV and CDR2 is YYDKDF in the germline V gene (reference sequence). The CDR3 consists of 15 residues. Trimming cost V 0 bases and J 2 bases, with 5 bases left between them. The CDR3 DNA reads TGTGCCACCAGCAGAGATTCAGCTGGGGCCAACGTCCTGACTTTC. Its translation is CATSRDSAGANVLTF. The whole variable domain, filled in from reference TRBV15 and TRBJ2-6, reads DAMVIQNPRYQVTQFGKPVTLSCSQTLNHNVMYWYQQKSSQAPKLLFHYYDKDFNNEADTPDNFQSRRPNTSFCFLDIRSPGLGDTAMYLCATSRDSAGANVLTFGAGSRLTVL.

The genes are TRBV4-3 and TRBJ2-7, with 7 positions matching TRBD1. This CDR3 has 14 amino acids. Germline V gene lookup returns CDR1 LGHNA and CDR2 YSLEER. With 8 bases clipped from V and 0 bases from J, the junction kept 7 bases outside the gene matches. DNA for the CDR3: TGCGCCAGCGCACAGGGGCCGCTCTCCTACGAGCAGTACTTC. Amino acid sequence: CASAQGPLSYEQYF.

The count of this clone is one. The rearrangement uses TRBV27 and TRBJ2-5, with 7 bases identical to TRBD1. Germline V gives CDR1 MNHEY, CDR2 SMNVEV (reference sequence). The J segment lost 5 bases and the V segment lost 6 bases, leaving 12 bases of the junction unmatched. The CDR3 is 15 amino acids. CDR3 bases: TGTGCCAGCAGACTCAGAGCAGGGGGTCTGGAGACCCAGTACTTC. It is translated as CASRLRAGGLETQYF.

V and J are TRBV7-2 and TRBJ1-2; 8 nucleotides agree with TRBD1. This CDR3 has 16 amino acids. Germline CDR1 reads SGHTA; CDR2 reads FQGNSA. Trimming took 5 bases from V and 3 from J; bases not matched to a gene: 11. The CDR3 here is CASSVYRGSDYYGYTF. CDR3 in DNA: TGTGCCAGCAGCGTCTACAGGGGGTCGGATTACTATGGCTACACCTTC.

The chain is built from TRBV6-5 and TRBJ1-1; 10 bases are a match to TRBD1. The CDR3 is 14 amino acids. J gave up 4 bases and V 6 bases, and 5 bases lay outside the gene matches. Germline loops: CDR1 MNHEY, CDR2 SVGAGI. The CDR3 nucleotides are TGTGCCAGCAGACGACAGGGGGCATTCACTGAAGCTTTCTTT. This gives the protein CASRRQGAFTEAFF.

The V call is TRBV19, the J call TRBJ1-5, with 8 nucleotides matching TRBD1. The CDR3 covers 19 residues. The V segment lost 4 bases and the J segment 0 bases; nucleotides outside the gene matches: 14. Germline V gives CDR1 LNHDA, CDR2 SQIVND (reference sequence). CDR3 residues: CASSRVLDRGGYSNQPQHF. The CDR3 DNA reads as TGTGCCAGTAGTAGGGTTCTTGACAGGGGTGGGTATAGCAATCAGCCCCAGCATTTT.

The V and J genes are TRBV7-3 and TRBJ1-3; 7 bases are a match to TRBD1. From germline, CDR1 is SGHTA and CDR2 FQGTGA. The CDR3 runs to 15 residues. The junction had 12 bases not matched to a gene; V was cut back by 5 bases and J by 8 bases. CDR3 coding DNA: TGTGCCAGCAGCGCGACAGGGACCGACCGGGACACCATATATTTT. It yields the protein CASSATGTDRDTIYF.

V gene TRBV4-1 combines with J gene TRBJ2-7; D not resolved. From germline, CDR1 is MGHRA and CDR2 YSYEKL. This CDR3 region has 16 residues. V lost 1 base to trimming and J lost 2 bases, with 15 bases between them. In DNA, the CDR3 is TGCGCCAGCAGCCAAGGCATCGGATCACCTACCTACGAGCAGTACTTC. Encoded protein: CASSQGIGSPTYEQYF.

A note on this clone: The sample carries other DNA sequences with the same CDR3. V and J are TRBV14 and TRBJ2-7; no clear D. The CDR3 loop spans 11 amino acids. In germline, CDR1 is SGHDN, CDR2 FVKESK. V gave up 2 bases and J gave up 7 bases, with 6 bases separating them. The CDR3: CASSQRLEQYF. The CDR3 DNA sequence: TGTGCCAGCAGCCAACGGTTGGAGCAGTACTTC. The entire variable domain, with the rest obtained from reference TRBV14 and TRBJ2-7, is as follows: EAGVTQFPSHSVIEKGQTVTLRCDPISGHDNLYWYRRVMGKEIKFLLHFVKESKQDESGMPNNRFLAERTGGTYSTLKVQPAELEDSGVYFCASSQRLEQYFGPGTRLTVT.

The J gene is TRBJ1-2, the V gene TRBV6-4; 10 bases agree with TRBD1. The germline gives CDR1 MRHNA, CDR2 SNTAGT. V was pared by 10 bases and J by 7 bases, with 12 bases of the junction left unmatched. The CDR3 extends over 14 amino acids. As DNA, the CDR3 is TGTGCCACCTCGGACAGGGGGAAACAGGGTGGCTACACCTTC. Its translation is CATSDRGKQGGYTF.

CDR3 coding DNA: TGTGCTAGTGGCCAGCAAAACACTGAAGCTTTCTTT. It codes for CASGQQNTEAFF. V usage is TRBV12-5 and J usage is TRBJ1-1; D is uncertain. This CDR3 region has 12 residues. The ends were cut back, 6 bases at V and 2 bases at J, with 7 bases in the middle. Germline CDR1 LGHNT, CDR2 FRNRAP.

This chain joins TRBV5-8 and TRBJ1-4, with D possibly matching TRBD1 (5 bases). This CDR3 spans 13 amino acids. The V end lost 6 bases, the J end lost 8 bases, and 14 bases lay between the germline ends. Germline V lookup: CDR1 SGHTS, CDR2 YDEGEE. In nucleotides, the CDR3 is TGTGCCAGCAACCGGGACCCGGCGGAAAAACTGTTTTTT. This gives the protein CASNRDPAEKLFF.

The genes are TRBV15 and TRBJ2-3; 9 bases are a match to TRBD2. CDR3 length: 15 residues. Germline lookup yields CDR1 LNHNV and CDR2 YYDKDF (reference sequence). The J segment lost 3 bases and the V segment lost 3 bases, leaving 4 bases of the junction unmatched. CDR3 DNA: TGTGCCACCAGCAGGCGAGCGGGGGGAACAGATACGCAGTATTTT. Its protein product is CATSRRAGGTDTQYF.

V usage is TRBV28 and J usage is TRBJ2-6; D unclear. V shed 7 bases and J shed 0 bases, with 7 bases lying between them. The CDR3 runs 14 residues. The V gene's germline CDR1 is MDHEN and CDR2 SYDVKM. CDR3 sequence: CASKRISGANVLTF. The DNA for the CDR3 is TGTGCCAGCAAGAGGATCTCTGGGGCCAACGTCCTGACTTTC.

The chain carries TRBV10-3 and TRBJ2-1, with a tentative D call TRBD1 (6 bases). V lost 10 bases, J lost 3 bases, and 13 bases lay in between. In germline, CDR1 is ENHRY, CDR2 SYGVKD. This CDR3 has 13 residues. This CDR3 is CATGQSFYNEQFF. CDR3 DNA: TGTGCCACCGGACAGTCATTCTACAATGAGCAGTTCTTC.

This chain links TRBV28 with TRBJ2-3; D possibly corresponds to TRBD2 (6 bases). Germline-derived CDR1 and CDR2 are MDHEN and SYDVKM. CDR3 length equals 14 residues. With 8 bases removed from V and 0 bases from J, the gap between germline ends came to 12 bases. The CDR3 region has the DNA TGTGCCAGCTCCGGGAGTACTAGCACAGATACGCAGTATTTT. As protein: CASSGSTSTDTQYF.